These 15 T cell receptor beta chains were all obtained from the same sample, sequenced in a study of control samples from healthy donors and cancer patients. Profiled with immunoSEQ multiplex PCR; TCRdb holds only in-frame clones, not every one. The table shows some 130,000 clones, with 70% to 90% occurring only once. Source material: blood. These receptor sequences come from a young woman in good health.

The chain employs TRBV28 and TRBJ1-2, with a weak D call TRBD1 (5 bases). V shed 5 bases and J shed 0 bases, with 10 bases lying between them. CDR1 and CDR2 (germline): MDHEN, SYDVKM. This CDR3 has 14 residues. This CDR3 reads CASSRRDSNYGYTF. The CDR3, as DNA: TGTGCCAGCAGTAGGAGGGACTCTAACTATGGCTACACCTTC.

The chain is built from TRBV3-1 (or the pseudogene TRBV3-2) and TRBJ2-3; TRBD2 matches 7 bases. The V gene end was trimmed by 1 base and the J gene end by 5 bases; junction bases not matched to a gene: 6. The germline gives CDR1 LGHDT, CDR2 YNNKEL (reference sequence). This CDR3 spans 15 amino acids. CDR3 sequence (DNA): TGTGCCAGCAGCCAAGGCGGGAGATTCTTAGATACGCAGTATTTT. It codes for CASSQGGRFLDTQYF.

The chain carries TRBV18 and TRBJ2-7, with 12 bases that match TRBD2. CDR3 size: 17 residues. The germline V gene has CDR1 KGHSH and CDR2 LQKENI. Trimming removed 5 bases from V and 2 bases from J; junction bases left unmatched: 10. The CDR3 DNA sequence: TGTGCCAGCTCATCTGCCTCTAGCGGGAGGGCCCCCTACGAGCAGTACTTC. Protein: CASSSASSGRAPYEQYF.

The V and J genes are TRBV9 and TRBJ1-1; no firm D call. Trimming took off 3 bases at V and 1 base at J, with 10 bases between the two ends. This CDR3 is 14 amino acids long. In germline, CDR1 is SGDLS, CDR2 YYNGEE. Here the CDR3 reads CASSGFQKNTEAFF. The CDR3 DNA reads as TGTGCCAGCAGCGGGTTTCAAAAGAACACTGAAGCTTTCTTT.

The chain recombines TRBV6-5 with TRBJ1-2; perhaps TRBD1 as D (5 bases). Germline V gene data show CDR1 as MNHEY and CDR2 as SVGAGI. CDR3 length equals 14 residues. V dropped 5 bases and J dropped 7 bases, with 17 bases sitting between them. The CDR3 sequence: CASSPRDPTPGYTF. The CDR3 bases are TGTGCCAGCAGTCCCCGGGACCCAACCCCTGGCTACACCTTC.

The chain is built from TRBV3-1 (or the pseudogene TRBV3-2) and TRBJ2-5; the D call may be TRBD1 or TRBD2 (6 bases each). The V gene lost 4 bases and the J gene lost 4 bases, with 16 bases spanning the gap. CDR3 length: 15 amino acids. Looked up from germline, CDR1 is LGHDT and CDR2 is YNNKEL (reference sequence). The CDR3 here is CASSPRGGGRETQYF. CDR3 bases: TGTGCCAGCAGCCCAAGAGGAGGGGGTAGAGAGACCCAGTACTTC.

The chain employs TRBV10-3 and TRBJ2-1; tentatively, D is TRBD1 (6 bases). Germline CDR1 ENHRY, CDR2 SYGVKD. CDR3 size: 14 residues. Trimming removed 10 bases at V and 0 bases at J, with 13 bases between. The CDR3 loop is CATSGAASYNEQFF. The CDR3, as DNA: TGTGCCACCTCAGGGGCCGCCTCCTACAATGAGCAGTTCTTC.

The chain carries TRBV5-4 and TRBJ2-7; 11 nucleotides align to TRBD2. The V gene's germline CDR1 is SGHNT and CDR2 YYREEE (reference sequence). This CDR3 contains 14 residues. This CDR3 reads CVISGTSGSYEQYF. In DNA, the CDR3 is TGTGTCATATCCGGGACTAGCGGATCCTACGAGCAGTACTTC. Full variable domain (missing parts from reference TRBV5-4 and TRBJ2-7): ETGVTQSPTHLIKTRGQQVTLRCSSQSGHNTVSWYQQALGQGPQFIFQYYREEENGRGNFPPRFSGLQFPNYSSELNVNALELDDSALYLCVISGTSGSYEQYFGPGTRLTVT.

In DNA, the CDR3 is TGTGCCAGCAGCCTAGCAGAGCGGGCCTCCTACGAGCAGTACTTC. Amino acids: CASSLAERASYEQYF. The V call is TRBV9, the J call TRBJ2-7; D may be TRBD2 (6 bases). CDR3 length equals 15 residues. CDR1 is SGDLS and CDR2 is YYNGEE in the germline V gene. The V end was cut by 4 bases, the J end by 0 bases, with 14 bases between.

The CDR3 nucleotides read TGTGCCAGCTCACCAGCACAGATGGGTCAAAACATTCAGTACTTC. This codes for CASSPAQMGQNIQYF. The rearrangement joins TRBV18 to TRBJ2-4; D remains unclear. V lost 2 bases and J 5 bases, leaving 13 bases between the germline ends. The CDR3 consists of 15 residues. Germline CDR1 KGHSH, CDR2 LQKENI.

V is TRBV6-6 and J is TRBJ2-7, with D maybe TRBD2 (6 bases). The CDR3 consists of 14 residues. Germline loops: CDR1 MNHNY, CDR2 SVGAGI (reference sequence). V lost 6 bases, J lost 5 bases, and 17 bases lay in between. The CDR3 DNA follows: TGTGCCAGCAGGAAGGACGGGAGAGTCGACGAGCAGTACTTC. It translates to CASRKDGRVDEQYF.

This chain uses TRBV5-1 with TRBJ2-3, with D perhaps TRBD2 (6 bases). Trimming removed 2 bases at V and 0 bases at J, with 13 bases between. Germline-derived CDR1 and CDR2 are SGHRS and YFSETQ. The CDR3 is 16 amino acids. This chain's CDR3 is CASSFSGVSSTDTQYF. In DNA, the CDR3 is TGCGCCAGCAGCTTTAGCGGAGTTTCTAGCACAGATACGCAGTATTTT.

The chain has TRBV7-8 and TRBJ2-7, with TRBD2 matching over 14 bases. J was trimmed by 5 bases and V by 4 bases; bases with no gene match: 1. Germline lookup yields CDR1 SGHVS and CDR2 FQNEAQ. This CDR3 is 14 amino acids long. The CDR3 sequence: CASSSGLAGDEQYF. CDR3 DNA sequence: TGTGCCAGCAGCTCGGGACTAGCGGGAGACGAGCAGTACTTC.

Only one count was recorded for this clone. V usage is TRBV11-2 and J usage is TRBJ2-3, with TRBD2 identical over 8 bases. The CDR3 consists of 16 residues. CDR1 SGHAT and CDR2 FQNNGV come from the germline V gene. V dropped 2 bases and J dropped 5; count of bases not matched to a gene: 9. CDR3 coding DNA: TGTGCCAGCAGCTTACGGAGCGGGAGTATCGGAGATACGCAGTATTTT. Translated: CASSLRSGSIGDTQYF.

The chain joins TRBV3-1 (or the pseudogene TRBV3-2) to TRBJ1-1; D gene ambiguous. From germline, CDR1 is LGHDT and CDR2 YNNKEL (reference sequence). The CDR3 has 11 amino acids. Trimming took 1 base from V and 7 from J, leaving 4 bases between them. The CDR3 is CASSQGVEAFF. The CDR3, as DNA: TGTGCCAGCAGCCAAGGGGTTGAAGCTTTCTTT.